The clone carrying this T cell receptor beta chain turned up a few times. The junction departs from germline at one end; a sequencing error may be responsible. As to time point: patch test 1, 2 weeks after DPC sensitization. Treatment indicated: therapeutic diphenylcyclopropenone sensitization with weekly scalp DPC. The data were taken from a study of human T cells and chemical hapten exposure. TCRdb processed the RACE reads anew with MiXCR; each CDR3 protein has one entry. The table has about 90,000 distinct CDR3 sequences, roughly a tenth seen once; the top ten hold less than 2.5%. Here the sequenced sample was whole blood, taken in connection with sensitization to the hapten diphenylcyclopropenone (DPC). The receptor was derived from a man aged 35-49 years with alopecia areata. Some clones in this sample may be carry-over from other donors' samples.

This CDR3 reads CASTQGGGRGYTF. In nucleotides, the CDR3 is TGTGCCAGCACCCAAGGCGGGGGGCGAGGCTACACCTTC. The rearrangement uses TRBV14 and TRBJ1-2; D may be TRBD1 (6 bases). The CDR3 has 13 amino acids. Looked up from germline, CDR1 is SGHDN and CDR2 is FVKESK.